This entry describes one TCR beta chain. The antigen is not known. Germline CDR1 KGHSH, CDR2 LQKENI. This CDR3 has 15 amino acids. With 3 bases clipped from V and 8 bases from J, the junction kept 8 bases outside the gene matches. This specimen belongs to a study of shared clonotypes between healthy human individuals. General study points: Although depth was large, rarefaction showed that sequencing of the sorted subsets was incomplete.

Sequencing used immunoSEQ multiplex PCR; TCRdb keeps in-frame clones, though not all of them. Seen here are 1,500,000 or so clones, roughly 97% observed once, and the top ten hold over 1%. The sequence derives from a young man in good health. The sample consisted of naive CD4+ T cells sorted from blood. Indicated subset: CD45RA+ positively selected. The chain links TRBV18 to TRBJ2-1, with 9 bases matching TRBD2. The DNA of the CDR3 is TGTGCCAGCTCACCCTTAGGCGGGAGGGCCGATGAGCAGTTCTTC. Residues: CASSPLGGRADEQFF.